Each of the 27 T cell receptor beta chains below was sequenced from the same sample in a study of cytomegalovirus exposure and HLA in healthy donors. Amplification used 60 Vbeta primers and 13 Jbeta primers. Method: immunoSEQ multiplex PCR; TCRdb's copy keeps in-frame clones and lacks some. The sample includes some 120,000 clones, around three quarters of them seen just once. Sequencing was carried out using PBMCs. All receptors come from a woman between 55 and 75 years old in good health and CMV-seropositive.

The chain combines TRBV6-5 with TRBJ2-3, with 11 bases identical to TRBD1. From germline, CDR1 is MNHEY and CDR2 SVGAGI. The CDR3 totals 14 residues. The ends lost 6 bases at V and 3 bases at J; junction bases unmatched: 2. CDR3 nucleotides: TGTGCCAGCAGGGGGACAGGGGGAACAGATACGCAGTATTTT. It translates to CASRGTGGTDTQYF.

This rearrangement joins TRBV30 to TRBJ2-2; D ambiguous. V was cut by 3 bases and J by 8 bases, with 7 bases left in between. The CDR3 is 11 residues long. Germline V gene lookup returns CDR1 GTSNPN and CDR2 SVGIG (reference sequence). The CDR3 nucleotides are TGTGCCTGGAGACTGCGGGGGGAGCTGTTTTTT. It specifies CAWRLRGELFF.

This clone was seen a few times. This chain joins TRBV7-2 and TRBJ2-1; no clear D. Germline V lookup: CDR1 SGHTA, CDR2 FQGNSA. The CDR3 runs to 12 residues. V lost 4 bases and J 5 bases, leaving 6 bases between the germline ends. The CDR3 DNA is TGTGCCAGCAGCTCCTTTAACAATGAGCAGTTCTTC. It specifies CASSSFNNEQFF.

V gene TRBV7-2 combines with J gene TRBJ1-5; 7 bases line up with TRBD1. The germline V gene encodes CDR1 SGHTA and CDR2 FQGNSA. V gave up 6 bases and J gave up 3 bases; unmatched junction bases: 5. The CDR3 length is 14 residues. The CDR3, as DNA: TGTGCCAGCAGGAATGACAGGGTCAATCAGCCCCAGCATTTT. It encodes CASRNDRVNQPQHF.

The chain is built from TRBV27 and TRBJ1-6; 9 bases are a match to TRBD1. The V and J ends lost 5 bases and 7 bases, in that order; junction bases with no gene match: 6. This CDR3 is built from 15 residues. In germline, CDR1 is MNHEY, CDR2 SMNVEV (reference sequence). For the CDR3, the DNA is TGTGCCAGCAGTAACGGACAGGGGCGGAATTCACCCCTCCACTTT. This encodes CASSNGQGRNSPLHF.

The rearrangement links TRBV9 to TRBJ2-1, with 9 bases identical to TRBD1. With 3 bases clipped from V and 7 bases from J, the junction kept 8 bases outside the gene matches. This CDR3 region has 15 residues. CDR1 is SGDLS and CDR2 is YYNGEE in the germline V gene. The CDR3 is CASSGDRERRNEQFF. CDR3 bases: TGTGCCAGCAGCGGGGACAGGGAACGAAGGAATGAGCAGTTCTTC.

This chain joins TRBV30 and TRBJ2-3, with 12 bases aligning to TRBD2. In germline, CDR1 is GTSNPN, CDR2 SVGIG (reference sequence). The CDR3 is 15 residues long. The V segment lost 7 bases and the J segment 2 bases; nucleotides outside the gene matches: 7. The CDR3 spells CAFGTSGSLTDTQYF. CDR3 bases: TGTGCCTTCGGGACTAGCGGGTCCCTCACAGATACGCAGTATTTT.

This chain uses TRBV2 with TRBJ1-1; TRBD1 aligns across 7 bases. The V segment lost 3 bases and the J segment 0 bases; nucleotides outside the gene matches: 1. The CDR3 totals 14 residues. From germline, CDR1 is SNHLY and CDR2 FYNNEI. For the CDR3, the DNA is TGTGCCAGCAGTGAGGGACAGATGAACACTGAAGCTTTCTTT. This translates into CASSEGQMNTEAFF.

The chain employs TRBV29-1 and TRBJ2-3, with D maybe TRBD2 (6 bases). The CDR3 sequence is 14 residues long. Trimming left V 1 base short and J 1 base short, with 9 bases between. CDR1 is SQVTM, CDR2 ANQGSEA, per germline. The CDR3 nucleotides are TGCAGCGTTGAAGTGGCGGGGCGCACAGATACGCAGTATTTT. Translation gives CSVEVAGRTDTQYF.

The rearrangement uses TRBV10-1 and TRBJ1-6; D is unresolved. The V gene lost 6 bases and the J gene lost 0 bases, with 15 bases spanning the gap. This CDR3 comprises 17 residues. Germline-derived CDR1 and CDR2 are WNHNN and SYGVQD (reference sequence). The CDR3 bases are TGCGCCAGCAGAGAAATTCCATGGAGCTCCTATAATTCACCCCTCCACTTT. It yields the protein CASREIPWSSYNSPLHF.

The genes are TRBV7-9 and TRBJ1-4; D ambiguous. V shed 1 base and J shed 4 bases, with 13 bases lying between them. The CDR3 is made up of 16 amino acids. Per germline, CDR1 SEHNR and CDR2 FQNEAQ (reference sequence). The CDR3 spells CASSLVSGRYNEKLFF. The CDR3 coding sequence is TGTGCCAGCAGCTTAGTGAGCGGCAGGTATAATGAAAAACTGTTTTTT.

As to this clone: Mismatch with germline at one junction end may stem from a read error. The sample has other DNA sequences that encode this CDR3 too. The chain is built from TRBV4-2 and TRBJ1-1; 9 nucleotides line up with TRBD1. This CDR3 has 15 amino acids. Germline V gives CDR1 LGHNA, CDR2 YNFKEQ. CDR3 bases: TGTGCCAGCAGCCTTCAGACAGGGGGGAACACTGAGGCTTTCTTT. As protein: CASSLQTGGNTEAFF.

CDR3 in DNA: TGTGCCAGCAGCAGTTACGGGACAGTGAACACTGAAGCTTTCTTT. Its translation is CASSSYGTVNTEAFF. The chain employs TRBV5-6 and TRBJ1-1, with 7 nucleotides matching TRBD1. Germline lookup yields CDR1 SGHDT and CDR2 YYEEEE. J gave up 0 bases and V 4 bases, and 6 bases lay outside the gene matches. The CDR3 is 15 residues long. The variable domain in full, with the rest retrieved from reference TRBV5-6 and TRBJ1-1, is DAGVTQSPTHLIKTRGQQVTLRCSPKSGHDTVSWYQQALGQGPQFIFQYYEEEERQRGNFPDRFSGHQFPNYSSELNVNALLLGDSALYLCASSSYGTVNTEAFFGQGTRLTVV.

This clone was counted between two and nine times. V and J are TRBV6-5 and TRBJ2-1, with TRBD2 identical over 7 bases. This CDR3 comprises 12 residues. CDR1 is MNHEY and CDR2 is SVGAGI in the germline V gene. With 6 bases clipped from V and 12 bases from J, the junction kept 8 bases outside the gene matches. CDR3 coding DNA: TGTGCCAGCAGAACAGAGACTAGCCGGCAGTTCTTC. Translating gives CASRTETSRQFF.

The chain recombines TRBV15 with TRBJ1-2; 7 nucleotides line up with TRBD1. J was trimmed by 6 bases and V by 2 bases; bases with no gene match: 12. Germline assignment: CDR1 LNHNV and CDR2 YYDKDF (reference sequence). CDR3 length: 16 residues. The CDR3 DNA is TGTGCCACCAGCAGACAGGACAGGATAAACAGGGATGGCTACACCTTC. This codes for CATSRQDRINRDGYTF.

This rearrangement joins TRBV6-6 to TRBJ1-1, with 10 bases identical to TRBD1. Germline CDR1 reads MNHNY; CDR2 reads SVGAGI (reference sequence). The CDR3 sequence is 14 residues long. The V segment lost 6 bases and the J segment 5 bases; nucleotides outside the gene matches: 6. CDR3 DNA: TGTGCCAGCAGCCAGGGACAGGGGTGGACTGAAGCTTTCTTT. Translating gives CASSQGQGWTEAFF.

This chain uses TRBV30 with TRBJ2-1; weak D call: TRBD2 (5 bases). Germline CDR1 is GTSNPN and CDR2 is SVGIG (reference sequence). The CDR3 totals 16 residues. Trimming removed 2 bases from V and 4 bases from J, with 18 bases in between. DNA for the CDR3: TGTGCCTGGAGTCACCCAGTGGAGGTTGGGTACAATGAGCAGTTCTTC. Amino acids: CAWSHPVEVGYNEQFF. The complete variable domain, with remaining parts taken from reference TRBV30 and TRBJ2-1, reads SQTIHQWPATLVQPVGSPLSLECTVEGTSNPNLYWYRQAAGRGLQLLFYSVGIGQISSEVPQNLSASRPQDRQFILSSKKLLLSDSGFYLCAWSHPVEVGYNEQFFGPGTRLTVL.

This chain connects TRBV7-2 to TRBJ1-2, with D perhaps matching TRBD1 (5 bases). V gave up 1 base and J gave up 4 bases, with 10 bases separating them. Germline V gene data show CDR1 as SGHTA and CDR2 as FQGNSA. This CDR3 spans 14 amino acids. The CDR3 DNA reads as TGTGCCAGCAGCTTAGACAACAGGTCCTATGGCTACACCTTC. The encoded protein is CASSLDNRSYGYTF.

Remarks on this clone: This same CDR3 is encoded by further DNA sequences in the sample. This chain joins TRBV4-1 and TRBJ2-7; 11 bases agree with TRBD1. The CDR3 totals 15 residues. Germline loops: CDR1 MGHRA, CDR2 YSYEKL. V was pared by 1 base and J by 2 bases, with 1 base of the junction left unmatched. The CDR3 nucleotides are TGCGCCAGCAGCCAAGGGACAGGGGGCACCTACGAGCAGTACTTC. It is translated as CASSQGTGGTYEQYF.

J is TRBJ2-1 and V is TRBV5-1, with a weak D call TRBD1 (5 bases). The V and J ends lost 2 bases and 9 bases respectively, with 15 bases between them. Germline CDR1 SGHRS, CDR2 YFSETQ. The CDR3 covers 14 residues. Here the CDR3 DNA reads TGCGCCAGCAGCTTTAACGGCGATACAGGTGAGCAGTTCTTC. Translated: CASSFNGDTGEQFF.

The V call is TRBV19, the J call TRBJ1-2; 7 bases agree with TRBD1. The trim removed 5 bases at V and 4 bases at J, leaving 19 bases unmatched. Germline-derived CDR1 and CDR2 are LNHDA and SQIVND (reference sequence). There are 18 residues in the CDR3. CDR3 nucleotide sequence: TGTGCCAGTAGTGCCCGGACAGGCCCTGGCTTAGAGGGCTATGGCTACACCTTC. It encodes CASSARTGPGLEGYGYTF.

The chain joins TRBV7-3 to TRBJ2-1, with 7 nucleotides matching TRBD2. This CDR3 has 14 amino acids. The germline CDR1 and CDR2 sequences are SGHTA and FQGTGA. V was clipped by 4 bases and J by 5 bases; unmatched bases: 5. The CDR3 is CASSSAGAHNEQFF. The CDR3 DNA reads as TGTGCCAGCAGCTCCGCGGGAGCCCACAATGAGCAGTTCTTC.

The chain has TRBV14 and TRBJ1-1; D is unclear. The V end was cut by 0 bases, the J end by 5 bases, with 16 bases between. This CDR3 contains 16 residues. The germline V gene has CDR1 SGHDN and CDR2 FVKESK. For the CDR3, the DNA is TGTGCCAGCAGCCAAGAGCCTTGGCAGCCGGGGACTGAAGCTTTCTTT. Its protein product is CASSQEPWQPGTEAFF.

The chain employs TRBV28 and TRBJ2-5; the D gene is possibly TRBD2 (7 bases). Germline-derived CDR1 and CDR2 are MDHEN and SYDVKM. The ends were cut back, 6 bases at V and 2 bases at J, with 22 bases in the middle. This CDR3 comprises 17 residues. The CDR3 region is CASSPRGGGAWQETQYF. The CDR3 DNA is TGTGCCAGCAGCCCAAGAGGGGGGGGCGCATGGCAAGAGACCCAGTACTTC.

The gene calls are TRBV10-3 and TRBJ1-4; D unclear. With 2 bases removed from V and 10 bases from J, the gap between germline ends came to 11 bases. The germline V gene has CDR1 ENHRY and CDR2 SYGVKD. This CDR3 has 13 amino acids. The CDR3 sequence: CAISEAGNGKLFF. CDR3 DNA sequence: TGTGCCATCAGTGAGGCCGGGAACGGAAAACTGTTTTTT.

The V call is TRBV7-9, the J call TRBJ2-2, with D possibly TRBD1 on 5 matching bases. V was pared by 4 bases and J by 2 bases, with 14 bases between. The CDR3 covers 16 residues. CDR1 is SEHNR, CDR2 FQNEAQ, per germline (reference sequence). CDR3 nucleotides: TGTGCCAGCAGCTCCGGACACCGGAGTAACACCGGGGAGCTGTTTTTT. Translated, it gives CASSSGHRSNTGELFF.

V is TRBV5-1 and J is TRBJ2-1, with D tentatively TRBD2 (5 bases). In germline, CDR1 is SGHRS, CDR2 YFSETQ. This CDR3 is built from 14 residues. V lost 6 bases and J 1 base, leaving 11 bases between the germline ends. This chain's CDR3 is CASTRDESYNEQFF. CDR3 nucleotides: TGCGCCAGCACTCGGGATGAATCCTACAATGAGCAGTTCTTC.